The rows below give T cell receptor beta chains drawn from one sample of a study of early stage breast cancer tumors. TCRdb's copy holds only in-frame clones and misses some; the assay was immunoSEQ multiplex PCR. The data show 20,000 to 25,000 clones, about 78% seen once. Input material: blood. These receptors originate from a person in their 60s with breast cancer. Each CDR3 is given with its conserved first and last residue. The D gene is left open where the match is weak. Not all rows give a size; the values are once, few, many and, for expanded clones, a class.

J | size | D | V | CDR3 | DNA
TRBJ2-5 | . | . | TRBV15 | CATSRDPGIQETQYF | TGTGCCACCAGCAGAGATCCAGGGATCCAAGAGACCCAGTACTTC
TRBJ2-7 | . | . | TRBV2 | CASTGTYEQYF | TGTGCCAGCACCGGGACCTACGAGCAGTACTTC
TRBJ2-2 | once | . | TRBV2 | CASRRGGPGTGELFF | TGTGCCAGCAGGAGAGGGGGGCCGGGCACCGGGGAGCTGTTTTTT
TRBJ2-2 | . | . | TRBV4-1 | CASSLGSGELFF | TGCGCCAGCAGCCTCGGGTCCGGGGAGCTGTTTTTT
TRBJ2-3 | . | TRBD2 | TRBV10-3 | CAIGGGSGSTDTQYF | TGTGCCATCGGGGGGGGTAGCGGAAGCACAGATACGCAGTATTTT
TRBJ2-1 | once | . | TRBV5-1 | CASSLSGGIYNEQFF | TGCGCCAGCAGCCTCTCAGGGGGGATCTACAATGAGCAGTTCTTC
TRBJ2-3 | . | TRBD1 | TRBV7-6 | CASRPETGSTDTQYF | TGTGCCAGCAGGCCAGAGACAGGGAGCACAGATACGCAGTATTTT
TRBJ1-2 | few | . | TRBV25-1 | CASSEVRGHNYGYTF | TGTGCCAGCAGTGAAGTAAGGGGACATAACTATGGCTACACCTTC
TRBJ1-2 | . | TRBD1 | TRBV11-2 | CASSLGTGGIGYTF | TGTGCCAGCAGCTTAGGTACAGGGGGCATTGGCTACACCTTC
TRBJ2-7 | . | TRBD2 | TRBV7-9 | CASSRIAGGGNEQYF | TGTGCCAGCAGCAGAATAGCGGGAGGGGGGAACGAGCAGTACTTC
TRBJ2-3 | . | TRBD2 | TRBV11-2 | CASSLGPGRTSLFADTQYF | TGTGCCAGCAGCTTAGGCCCCGGCCGGACTAGTCTCTTCGCAGATACGCAGTATTTT
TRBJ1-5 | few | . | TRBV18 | CASCPGDGNQPQHF | TGTGCCAGCTGCCCGGGGGATGGCAATCAGCCCCAGCATTTT
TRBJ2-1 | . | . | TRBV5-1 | CASSLASTGYWSYNEQFF | TGCGCCAGCAGCTTGGCCTCGACTGGGTATTGGTCCTACAATGAGCAGTTCTTC
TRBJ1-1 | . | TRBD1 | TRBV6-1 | CASSERRTGGEVNTEAFF | TGTGCCAGCAGTGAACGACGTACAGGGGGCGAAGTGAACACTGAAGCTTTCTTT
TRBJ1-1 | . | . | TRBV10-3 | CAIRVRGDTEAFF | TGTGCCATCAGAGTCCGGGGGGACACTGAAGCTTTCTTT
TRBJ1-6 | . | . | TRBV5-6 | CASSGGTYNSPLHF | TGTGCCAGCAGCGGCGGGACCTATAATTCACCCCTCCACTTT
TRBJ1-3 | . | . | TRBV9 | CASSVDTSSGNTIYF | TGTGCCAGCAGCGTAGACACTAGCTCTGGAAACACCATATATTTT
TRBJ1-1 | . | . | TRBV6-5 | CASTPGARDTEAFF | TGTGCCAGCACCCCCGGGGCAAGGGACACTGAAGCTTTCTTT
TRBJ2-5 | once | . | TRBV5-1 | CASSGLGGVQETQYF | TGCGCCAGCAGCGGGCTGGGAGGTGTACAAGAGACCCAGTACTTC
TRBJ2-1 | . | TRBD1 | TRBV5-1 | CASSLLTGGTPNEQFF | TGCGCCAGCAGCTTATTGACAGGGGGAACACCGAATGAGCAGTTCTTC
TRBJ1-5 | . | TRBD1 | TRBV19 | CASSVQGARGPSNQPQHF | TGTGCCAGTAGCGTACAGGGGGCGCGGGGGCCTAGCAATCAGCCCCAGCATTTT
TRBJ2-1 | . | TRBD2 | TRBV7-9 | CASSLGTRGFYNEQFF | TGTGCCAGCAGCTTAGGGACTAGAGGTTTCTACAATGAGCAGTTCTTC
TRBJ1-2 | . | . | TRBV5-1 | CASSLEQDGYTF | TGCGCCAGCAGCTTGGAACAGGATGGCTACACCTTC
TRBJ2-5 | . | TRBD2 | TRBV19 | CASRNPSGGNQETQYF | TGTGCCAGTAGGAACCCCTCGGGGGGGAACCAAGAGACCCAGTACTTC
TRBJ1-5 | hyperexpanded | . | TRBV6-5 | CASGVKQPQHF | TGTGCCAGTGGGGTGAAGCAGCCCCAGCATTTT
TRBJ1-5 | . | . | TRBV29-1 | CSALGGAGQPQHF | TGCAGCGCCCTGGGGGGAGCGGGTCAGCCCCAGCATTTT
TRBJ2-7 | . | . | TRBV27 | CATIPNIGPYEQYF | TGTGCCACCATTCCCAACATAGGACCCTACGAGCAGTACTTC
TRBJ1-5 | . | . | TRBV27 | CASSYRGGSNQPQHF | TGTGCCAGCAGTTACCGGGGAGGGAGCAATCAGCCCCAGCATTTT
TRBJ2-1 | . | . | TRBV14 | CASSHFRGGIYNEQFF | TGTGCCAGCAGCCATTTCCGGGGAGGTATATACAATGAGCAGTTCTTC
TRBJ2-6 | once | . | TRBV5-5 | CASSLGRTGANVLTF | TGTGCCAGCAGCTTGGGACGTACAGGGGCCAACGTCCTGACTTTC
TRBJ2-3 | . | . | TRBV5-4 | CASSPRRDTQYF | TGTGCCAGCAGCCCACGTCGGGATACGCAGTATTTT
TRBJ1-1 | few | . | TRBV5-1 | CASSLSGVGTEAFF | TGCGCCAGCAGCTTGTCAGGGGTCGGCACTGAAGCTTTCTTT
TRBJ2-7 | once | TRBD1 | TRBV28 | CASSGQGATYEQYF | TGTGCCAGCAGCGGACAGGGAGCCACCTACGAGCAGTACTTC
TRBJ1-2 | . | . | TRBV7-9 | CASSRRDGYTF | TGTGCCAGCAGCCGGCGAGATGGCTACACCTTC
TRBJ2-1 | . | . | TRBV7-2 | CASSLVAAWSHNEQFF | TGTGCCAGCAGCTTAGTGGCCGCCTGGAGCCACAATGAGCAGTTCTTC
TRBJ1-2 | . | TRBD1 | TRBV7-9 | CASSLETGRYGYTF | TGTGCCAGCAGCTTAGAGACAGGGAGGTATGGCTACACCTTC
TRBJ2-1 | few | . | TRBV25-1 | CASSEWGAGSIFF | .
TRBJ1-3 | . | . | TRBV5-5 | CASSQYDGLSSGNTIYF | TGTGCCAGCAGCCAATATGACGGATTGAGCTCTGGAAACACCATATATTTT
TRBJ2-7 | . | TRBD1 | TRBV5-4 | CASSLMDRGSFRGEQYF | TGTGCCAGCAGCTTGATGGACAGGGGGAGTTTTAGGGGCGAGCAGTACTTC
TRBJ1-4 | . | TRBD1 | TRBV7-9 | CASSLAADRDNEKLFF | TGTGCCAGCAGCTTAGCAGCCGACAGGGATAATGAAAAACTGTTTTTT